The T cell receptor beta chain described here comes from a study of siplizumab effects on memory and regulatory T cells. Study-level points and caveats: In roughly 75-95% of proliferating CD4+ or CD8+ clones, a naive or memory phenotype could not be assigned. Naive T cells apparently outstripped memory cells in diversity and seemed major alloresponse contributors. In siplizumab conditions, mappable alloreactive CD4+ clones averaged approximately 69% Treg-derived, against 25% to 30% in controls.

This CDR3 is built from 14 residues. Trimming took off 2 bases at V and 7 bases at J, with 11 bases between the two ends. The germline V gene encodes CDR1 MNHEY and CDR2 SMNVEV (reference sequence). This table comes from immunoSEQ multiplex PCR, and its TCRdb copy is limited to in-frame clones, with some not included. In the table there are some 100,000 clones, roughly 95% of which are singletons. Concerning this clone itself: Its antigen is unknown.

The TCR originated in a human donor in good health. The chain joins TRBV27 to TRBJ1-4; no clear D. Material: non-Treg CD4+ T cells sorted from blood. The CDR3 is CASSLLGAGEKLFF. The CDR3 bases are TGTGCCAGCAGTTTACTGGGCGCCGGTGAAAAACTGTTTTTT.